What follows describes a single T cell receptor beta chain. CDR3 length: 16 residues. Germline assignment: CDR1 MNHNS and CDR2 SASEGT. The trim removed 4 bases at V and 0 bases at J, leaving 7 bases unmatched. TCRdb keeps only in-frame clones here, not all; method: immunoSEQ multiplex PCR. The table shows about 120,000 clones, with approximately 81% occurring only once. The data were obtained in a study of blood T cell repertoires in COVID-19. Study context: Samples came from the United States, Italy and Spain, spanning acute and convalescent COVID-19. Sample material is recorded as cDNA or gDNA derived from T cells, B-cell-depleted T cells, or PBMCs.

This chain links TRBV6-1 with TRBJ2-3; the match to TRBD2 covers 7 bases. The sequence was obtained from a man in his 60s with acute or convalescent COVID-19. The sample taken for sequencing was peripheral blood. The CDR3 protein is CASSASSGSSTDTQYF. CDR3 in DNA: TGTGCCAGCAGTGCTTCTAGCGGATCTAGCACAGATACGCAGTATTTT.